The 10 T cell receptor beta chains presented below share a single source sample, sequenced in a study of breast tumors, draining lymph nodes, adjacent tissues. Samples came from axillary lymph nodes draining the breast cancer. TCRdb used MiXCR to reprocess the multiplex PCR reads, holding one entry per CDR3 protein. The sample lists approximately 89,000 distinct CDR3 sequences, approximately 30% occurring once. Sequencing was carried out using axillary lymph node tissue. The receptors come from a female donor with breast cancer. Some clones in this sample may be carry-over from other donors' samples.

The gene calls are TRBV20-1 and TRBJ2-3; TRBD2 agrees at 9 bases. The CDR3 has 16 residues. The trim removed 1 base at V and 0 bases at J, leaving 5 bases unmatched. From germline, CDR1 is DFQATT and CDR2 SNEGSKA (reference sequence). The CDR3 region is CSARGPSGTSTDTQYF. CDR3 DNA sequence: TGCAGTGCTAGAGGCCCTAGCGGGACCAGCACAGATACGCAGTATTTT.

Turning to this clonotype: The conserved phenylalanine or tryptophan is not found at the CDR3 terminus, so this likely reflects a read error. The CDR3 DNA is TGTGCCAGCAGAAGGTGGCGGGAGGGACCCTACGGGCAGTACTAC. Translating it yields CASRRWREGPYGQYY. The chain joins TRBV6-1 to TRBJ2-7; 9 nucleotides line up with TRBD2. The CDR3 has 15 residues. The germline CDR1 and CDR2 sequences are MNHNS and SASEGT.

This clonotype was seen at least ten times. This rearrangement joins TRBV12-3 or TRBV12-4 to TRBJ2-7; D unclear. The CDR3 has 11 amino acids. Deletions cut 8 bases from V and 3 bases from J, with 8 bases between. The CDR3 nucleotides are TGTGCCAGCTTAAACGTCTACGAGCAGTACTTC. The encoded protein is CASLNVYEQYF.

This clonotype has at least ten counts. This chain uses TRBV7-3 with TRBJ2-5; 7 bases are a match to TRBD2. The CDR3 spans 16 residues. Unmatched junction bases numbered 5, after V lost 1 base and J lost 0 bases. Per the germline V gene, CDR1 is SGHTA and CDR2 is FQGTGA. CDR3 sequence reads: CASSLMGGGDQETQYF. The CDR3, as DNA: TGTGCCAGCAGCTTAATGGGGGGAGGGGACCAAGAGACCCAGTACTTC.

This clonotype showed up many times. This chain links TRBV4-2 with TRBJ2-3; D is unresolved. Germline V gene lookup returns CDR1 LGHNA and CDR2 YNFKEQ. This CDR3 region has 13 residues. V was shortened by 5 bases and J by 2 bases, with 8 bases between the two germline ends. In DNA form, the CDR3 reads TGTGCCAGCAGCGTTTGGTTCACAGATACGCAGTATTTT. It is translated as CASSVWFTDTQYF.

In this sample, this clonotype turned up many times. V and J are TRBV24-1 and TRBJ1-2; D might be TRBD1 (5 bases). The CDR3 sequence is 13 residues long. Germline assignment: CDR1 KGHDR and CDR2 SFDVKD. V gave up 4 bases and J gave up 8 bases, with 13 bases separating them. CDR3 protein: CATSENTGVGYTF. The CDR3 coding sequence is TGTGCCACCAGTGAGAACACGGGGGTGGGCTACACCTTC.

This clonotype was observed many times. A read error is possible here, since a much larger clone lies one base away. The chain employs TRBV20-1 and TRBJ1-6, with a tentative D call TRBD1 (5 bases). Germline V gene lookup returns CDR1 DFQATT and CDR2 SNEGSKA (reference sequence). The CDR3 is made up of 15 amino acids. The chain's CDR3 is CSARQDTFYTSPLHF. The DNA of the CDR3 is TGCAGTGCTAGACAGGACACTTTCTATACTTCACCCCTCCACTTT.

V gene TRBV24-1 combines with J gene TRBJ2-7, with 10 nucleotides matching TRBD2. The CDR3 spans 15 residues. Trimming took 5 bases from V and 6 from J; bases not matched to a gene: 9. Germline assignment: CDR1 KGHDR and CDR2 SFDVKD. CDR3 DNA: TGTGCCACCAGTGCTAACCCTAGCGGGAGTTTCGAGCAGTACTTC. Translation gives CATSANPSGSFEQYF.

This clonotype occurred many times. This chain uses TRBV7-2 with TRBJ2-7; D not certain. The CDR3 spans 13 residues. Trimming cost V 5 bases and J 4 bases, with 12 bases left between them. From germline, CDR1 is SGHTA and CDR2 FQGNSA. CDR3 loop: CASSRVANYEQYF. The CDR3 DNA reads TGTGCCAGCAGCCGCGTCGCGAATTACGAGCAGTACTTC.

This clonotype was counted many times. The J gene is TRBJ2-4, the V gene TRBV5-1; tentatively, D is TRBD1 (6 bases). V lost 2 bases, J lost 1 base, and 16 bases lay in between. CDR3 length: 17 residues. In germline, CDR1 is SGHRS, CDR2 YFSETQ. For the CDR3, the DNA is TGCGCCAGCAGCTTACACACCAGGGGAACGGCCAAAAACATTCAGTACTTC. It is translated as CASSLHTRGTAKNIQYF. The whole variable domain, remainder taken from reference TRBV5-1 and TRBJ2-4, is KAGVTQTPRYLIKTRGQQVTLSCSPISGHRSVSWYQQTPGQGLQFLFEYFSETQRNKGNFPGRFSGRQFSNSRSEMNVSTLELGDSALYLCASSLHTRGTAKNIQYFGAGTRLSVL.